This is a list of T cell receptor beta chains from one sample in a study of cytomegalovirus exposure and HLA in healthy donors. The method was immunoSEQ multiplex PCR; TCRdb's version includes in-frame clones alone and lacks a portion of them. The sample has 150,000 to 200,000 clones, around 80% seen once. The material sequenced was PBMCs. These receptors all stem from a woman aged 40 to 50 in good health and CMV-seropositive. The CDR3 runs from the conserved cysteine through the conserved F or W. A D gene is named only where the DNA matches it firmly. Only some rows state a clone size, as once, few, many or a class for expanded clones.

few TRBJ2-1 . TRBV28 CASSRLQGRFNEQFF TGTGCCAGCAGTCGCCTACAGGGTCGATTCAATGAGCAGTTCTTC
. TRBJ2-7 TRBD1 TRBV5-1 CASSRVPQGTAYEQYF TGCGCCAGCAGCCGTGTCCCACAGGGGACGGCCTACGAGCAGTACTTC
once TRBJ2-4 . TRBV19 CASSISFGGIQYF TGTGCCAGTAGTATAAGTTTCGGGGGCATTCAGTACTTC
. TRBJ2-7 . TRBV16 CASSAGTYEQYF TGTGCCAGCAGCGCGGGGACTTACGAGCAGTACTTC
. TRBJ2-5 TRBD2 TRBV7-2 CASSSYSGSKAETQYF TGTGCCAGCAGCTCTTATAGCGGGAGCAAGGCGGAGACCCAGTACTTC
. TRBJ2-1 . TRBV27 CASSFARVPNEQFF TGTGCCAGCAGTTTTGCCCGGGTTCCAAATGAGCAGTTCTTC
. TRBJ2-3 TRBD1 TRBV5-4 CASSLKGTGKTDTQYF TGTGCCAGCAGCTTGAAAGGGACAGGGAAGACAGATACGCAGTATTTT
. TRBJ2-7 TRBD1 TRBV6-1 CASSADRGSEEQYF TGTGCCAGCAGTGCAGACAGGGGGTCGGAAGAGCAGTACTTC
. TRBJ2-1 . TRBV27 CASSRRGPGLIF TGTGCCAGCAGTAGGCGAGGTCCCGGACTGATCTTC
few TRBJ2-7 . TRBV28 CASSSRVYEQYF TGTGCCAGCAGTTCCCGAGTGTACGAGCAGTACTTC
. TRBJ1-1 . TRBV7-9 CASSEPLKNRVLNTEAFF TGTGCCAGCAGCGAACCCCTGAAGAACAGGGTACTAAACACTGAAGCTTTCTTT
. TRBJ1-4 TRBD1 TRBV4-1 CASSQDGTANEKLFF TGCGCCAGCAGCCAAGACGGGACAGCTAATGAAAAACTGTTTTTT
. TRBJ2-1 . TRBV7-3 CASSQLLGASYNEQFF TGTGCCAGCAGCCAACTGTTGGGCGCCTCCTACAATGAGCAGTTCTTC
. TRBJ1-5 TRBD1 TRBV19 CASSEDRGSWQPQHF TGTGCCAGTAGTGAGGACAGGGGTTCGTGGCAGCCCCAGCATTTT
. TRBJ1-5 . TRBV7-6 CASSLDSGTQHF TGTGCCAGCAGCTTAGACTCAGGGACCCAGCATTTT
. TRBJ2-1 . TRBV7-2 CASGEQYSYNEQFF TGTGCCAGCGGGGAGCAGTACTCCTACAATGAGCAGTTCTTC
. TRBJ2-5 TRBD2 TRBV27 CASSRGREAETQYF TGTGCCAGCAGTCGGGGGCGGGAGGCAGAGACCCAGTACTTC
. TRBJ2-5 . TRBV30 CAWNRPPASEGTQYF TGTGCCTGGAACAGGCCCCCAGCCTCGGAGGGGACCCAGTACTTC
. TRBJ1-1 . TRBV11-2 CASSLDAQAPSVEAFF TGTGCCAGCAGCTTAGATGCCCAGGCCCCCAGTGTTGAAGCTTTCTTT
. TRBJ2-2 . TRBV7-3 CASSLGGVPNTGELFF TGTGCCAGCAGCTTAGGCGGGGTTCCGAACACCGGGGAGCTGTTTTTT
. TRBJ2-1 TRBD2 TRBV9 CASSVTSDTHNEQFF TGTGCCAGCAGCGTTACTAGCGATACACACAATGAGCAGTTCTTC
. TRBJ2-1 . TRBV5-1 CASSPLPDSYNEQFF TGCGCCAGCAGCCCACTTCCGGACAGTTACAATGAGCAGTTCTTC
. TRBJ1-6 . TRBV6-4 CASSDSGRGSSPLHF TGTGCCAGCAGTGACTCCGGAAGGGGGAGCTCACCCCTCCACTTT
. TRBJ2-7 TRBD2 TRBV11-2 CASSLERRVGRVYEQYF TGTGCCAGCAGCTTAGAAAGGCGGGTAGGGAGGGTTTACGAGCAGTACTTC
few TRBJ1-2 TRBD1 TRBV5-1 CASSLGQGARGYGYTF TGCGCCAGCAGCTTGGGTCAGGGGGCGCGCGGCTATGGCTACACCTTC
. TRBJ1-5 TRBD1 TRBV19 CASSSGQGNQPQHF TGTGCCAGTAGTTCGGGACAGGGGAATCAGCCCCAGCATTTT
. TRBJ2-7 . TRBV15 CATSIRDNSYEQYF TGTGCCACCAGCATCCGGGACAACTCCTACGAGCAGTACTTC
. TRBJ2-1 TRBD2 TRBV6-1 CASRTGTGGDNEQFF TGTGCCAGCAGAACGGGGACGGGAGGGGACAATGAGCAGTTCTTC
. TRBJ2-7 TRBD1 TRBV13 CASSKDGQGAYYEQYF TGTGCCAGCAGTAAAGACGGACAGGGAGCGTACTACGAGCAGTACTTC
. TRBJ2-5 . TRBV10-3 CAISEGPGTFQETQYF TGTGCCATCAGTGAAGGGCCGGGGACATTCCAAGAGACCCAGTACTTC
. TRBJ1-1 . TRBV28 CASSFSRGRNTEAFF TGTGCCAGCAGTTTTTCGCGAGGGAGGAACACTGAAGCTTTCTTT
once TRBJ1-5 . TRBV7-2 CASSGGTGFFSNQPQHF TGTGCCAGCAGCGGGGGAACAGGGTTTTTTAGCAATCAGCCCCAGCATTTT
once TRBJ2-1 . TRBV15 CATSRDLRVEQFF TGTGCCACCAGCAGAGATCTGAGAGTTGAGCAGTTCTTC
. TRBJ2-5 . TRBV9 CASSVGGRDLETQYF TGTGCCAGCAGCGTAGGTGGGCGGGACTTAGAGACCCAGTACTTC
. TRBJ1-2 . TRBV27 CASSGTGTSRKGYTF TGTGCCAGCAGTGGCACCGGGACATCTCGAAAAGGCTACACCTTC
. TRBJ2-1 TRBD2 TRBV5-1 CASSFSAGGYNEQFF TGCGCCAGCAGCTTTTCAGCGGGAGGGTACAATGAGCAGTTCTTC
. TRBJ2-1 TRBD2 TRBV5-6 CASSLETSGVYNEQFF TGTGCCAGTAGCTTGGAGACTAGCGGGGTCTACAATGAGCAGTTCTTC
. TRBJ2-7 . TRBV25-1 CASRLGSYEQYF TGTGCCAGCAGACTAGGATCCTACGAGCAGTACTTC
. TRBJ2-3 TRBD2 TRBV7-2 CASSLWPNSGSEKDTQYF TGTGCCAGCAGCTTATGGCCCAACAGCGGGAGCGAGAAAGATACGCAGTATTTT
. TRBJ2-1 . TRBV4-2 CASSQELQGWNEQFF TGTGCCAGCAGCCAAGAACTGCAGGGGTGGAATGAGCAGTTCTTC
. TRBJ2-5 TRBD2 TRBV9 CASSVGVSGPGGGETQYF TGTGCCAGCAGCGTAGGGGTTAGCGGGCCTGGAGGTGGAGAGACCCAGTACTTC
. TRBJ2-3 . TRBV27 CASRSGAGVGQYF TGTGCCAGCAGGTCCGGGGCAGGGGTTGGGCAGTATTTT
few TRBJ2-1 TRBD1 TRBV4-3 CASSQEPGQEFYNEQFF TGCGCCAGCAGCCAGGAACCGGGACAGGAGTTCTACAATGAGCAGTTCTTC
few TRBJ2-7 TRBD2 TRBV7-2 CASSLEGTSGTYEQYF TGTGCCAGCAGCTTAGAAGGGACTAGCGGGACCTACGAGCAGTACTTC
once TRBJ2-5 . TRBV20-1 CSATLQETQYF TGCAGTGCTACCTTACAAGAGACCCAGTACTTC
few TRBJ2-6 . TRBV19 CASSMSVFPGANVLTF TGTGCCAGTAGTATGTCAGTTTTCCCTGGGGCCAACGTCCTGACTTTC
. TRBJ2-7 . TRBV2 CASKQGYEQYF TGTGCCAGCAAACAGGGCTACGAGCAGTACTTC
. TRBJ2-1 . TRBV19 CASSMGPYNEQFF TGTGCCAGTAGTATGGGGCCCTACAATGAGCAGTTCTTC
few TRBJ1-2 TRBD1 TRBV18 CASSRTGDYGYTF TGTGCCAGCTCACGAACAGGGGACTATGGCTACACCTTC
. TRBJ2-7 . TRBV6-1 CASSSGAGTIYEQYF TGTGCCAGCAGTTCGGGAGCGGGGACAATCTACGAGCAGTACTTC